Below, 32 T cell receptor beta chains from the same sample are listed, as sequenced in a study of response to subunit inactivated influenza vaccine. One entry per CDR3 protein results from TCRdb running MiXCR on the RT-PCR reads. The profile covers around 580,000 distinct CDR3 sequences, with 14% appearing a single time and around 10% taken by the ten largest. Here the sequenced sample was PBMCs from blood, taken 11 to 12 days after vaccination. The receptors originated from a man aged 45 to 65 who received an inactivated influenza vaccine.

CDR3 coding DNA: TGCGCCAGCAGCTTATCCCTCATGACAGATACGCAGTATTTT. Protein product: CASSLSLMTDTQYF. V and J are TRBV5-1 and TRBJ2-3; D unresolved. V lost 2 bases and J 3 bases, leaving 10 bases between the germline ends. Germline CDR1 reads SGHRS; CDR2 reads YFSETQ. This CDR3 contains 14 residues. The whole variable domain, remainder taken from reference TRBV5-1 and TRBJ2-3, is KAGVTQTPRYLIKTRGQQVTLSCSPISGHRSVSWYQQTPGQGLQFLFEYFSETQRNKGNFPGRFSGRQFSNSRSEMNVSTLELGDSALYLCASSLSLMTDTQYFGPGTRLTVL.

V usage is TRBV5-1 and J usage is TRBJ2-2; TRBD1 agrees at 7 bases. V lost 6 bases and J lost 3; bases outside the gene matches: 5. This CDR3 is built from 14 residues. Per germline, CDR1 SGHRS and CDR2 YFSETQ. CDR3 DNA: TGCGCCAGCACCCGGGACAGTTACACCGGGGAGCTGTTTTTT. This translates into CASTRDSYTGELFF.

This clonotype was counted at least ten times. The germline gene is not matched at one end of the junction; a read error may be the cause. The V and J genes are TRBV12-3 or TRBV12-4 and TRBJ2-7; D may be TRBD1 (6 bases). CDR3 size: 13 residues. The CDR3 DNA reads TGCGCCAGCAGCCCCGGGACACCGTACGAGCAGTACTTC. Translating gives CASSPGTPYEQYF.

V and J are TRBV6-2 or TRBV6-3 and TRBJ2-2; the match to TRBD2 covers 7 bases. Germline CDR1 is MNHEY and CDR2 is SVGEGT. This CDR3 has 20 amino acids. Trimming removed 0 bases from V and 8 bases from J; junction bases left unmatched: 21. CDR3 protein: CASSYSTGTAGKLVGGELFF. In DNA, the CDR3 is TGTGCCAGCAGTTACTCCACCGGAACAGCGGGGAAATTGGTAGGAGGGGAGCTGTTTTTT.

The CDR3 nucleotides are TGCGCCAGCAGAACGGGGCAGGACTACTATGGCTACACCTTC. Its protein is CASRTGQDYYGYTF. The chain links TRBV5-1 to TRBJ1-2; possible D gene TRBD1, 5 bases. Trimming removed 5 bases at V and 3 bases at J, with 14 bases between. The CDR3 totals 14 residues. Germline V lookup: CDR1 SGHRS, CDR2 YFSETQ.

This clonotype was recorded many times. The chain couples TRBV5-1 to TRBJ1-1; 10 nucleotides match TRBD1. The germline V gene encodes CDR1 SGHRS and CDR2 YFSETQ. The CDR3 is made up of 14 amino acids. V trimming: 3 bases; J trimming: 6 bases; junction bases outside the gene matches: 5. In nucleotides, the CDR3 is TGCGCCAGCAGCTCCGGGACAGGGGTGGCTGAAGCTTTCTTT. Its protein product is CASSSGTGVAEAFF.

This clonotype was seen repeatedly, ten times or more. This sequence joins TRBV12-3 or TRBV12-4 and TRBJ2-1; tentatively, D is TRBD1 or TRBD2 (6 bases each). Trimming stripped 6 bases from V and 6 bases from J, with 15 bases between. The CDR3 runs 14 residues. This CDR3 is CASSPSGARNEQFF. CDR3 nucleotides: TGTGCCAGCAGCCCCTCGGGGGCGCGCAATGAGCAGTTCTTC.

The V gene is TRBV29-1, the J gene TRBJ2-1, with D perhaps TRBD1 (6 bases). Germline V gene lookup returns CDR1 SQVTM and CDR2 ANQGSEA. This CDR3 spans 12 amino acids. V was pared by 4 bases and J by 7 bases, with 11 bases between. CDR3: CSVGARGNEQFF. The CDR3 DNA reads TGCAGCGTTGGTGCCAGGGGAAATGAGCAGTTCTTC.

V and J are TRBV12-3 or TRBV12-4 and TRBJ2-1; 13 positions agree with TRBD2. The CDR3 extends over 15 amino acids. The V and J ends lost 7 bases and 9 bases, in that order; junction bases with no gene match: 9. The CDR3 nucleotides read TGTGCCAGCACGGTACTAGCGGGAGGGCCCGTTGAGCAGTTCTTC. Translation: CASTVLAGGPVEQFF.

The chain uses TRBV29-1 and TRBJ1-4; TRBD1 matches 7 bases. This CDR3 has 13 amino acids. Germline CDR1 SQVTM, CDR2 ANQGSEA. With 6 bases clipped from V and 10 bases from J, the junction kept 11 bases outside the gene matches. CDR3 region: CSVTQGRGSKLFF. CDR3 DNA sequence: TGCAGCGTAACACAGGGGCGAGGCTCAAAACTGTTTTTT.

V usage is TRBV4-1 and J usage is TRBJ1-5; no firm D call. This CDR3 has 18 amino acids. From germline, CDR1 is MGHRA and CDR2 YSYEKL. The V and J ends lost 0 bases and 1 base respectively, with 16 bases between them. CDR3 protein: CASSQEVARERSNQPQHF. In DNA form, the CDR3 reads TGCGCCAGCAGCCAAGAAGTCGCAAGGGAGCGAAGCAATCAGCCCCAGCATTTT.

This clonotype has at least ten counts. V is TRBV14 and J is TRBJ2-1; 11 bases map to TRBD2. Germline lookup yields CDR1 SGHDN and CDR2 FVKESK. V was clipped by 4 bases and J by 4 bases; unmatched bases: 6. CDR3 length equals 16 residues. This CDR3 is CASSPPGLAAYNEQFF. CDR3 in DNA: TGTGCCAGCAGCCCGCCGGGACTAGCGGCTTACAATGAGCAGTTCTTC.

This chain joins TRBV9 and TRBJ2-5; D uncertain. The V and J ends lost 0 bases and 4 bases respectively, with 7 bases between them. The germline CDR1 and CDR2 sequences are SGDLS and YYNGEE. The CDR3 is 13 residues long. The CDR3 spells CASSVDSRETQYF. For the CDR3, the DNA is TGTGCCAGCAGCGTAGACTCGAGAGAGACCCAGTACTTC.

This clonotype was counted at least ten times. The CDR3 spells CASTVAGLEYEQYF. In DNA form, the CDR3 reads TGTGCCAGCACCGTAGCGGGGCTAGAATACGAGCAGTACTTC. The genes are TRBV28 and TRBJ2-7; 8 bases align to TRBD2. Germline lookup yields CDR1 MDHEN and CDR2 SYDVKM. With V trimmed by 7 bases and J by 4 bases, 9 bases remained unmatched. This CDR3 contains 14 residues.

This clonotype showed up many times. The genes are TRBV11-2 and TRBJ1-1; D remains ambiguous. Germline assignment: CDR1 SGHAT and CDR2 FQNNGV. The V gene lost 6 bases and the J gene lost 1 base, with 9 bases spanning the gap. The CDR3 covers 13 residues. The CDR3 protein is CASRLEQNTEAFF. The CDR3, as DNA: TGTGCCAGCAGGCTCGAACAGAACACTGAAGCTTTCTTT. Complete variable domain (other parts from reference TRBV11-2 and TRBJ1-1): EAGVAQSPRYKIIEKRQSVAFWCNPISGHATLYWYQQILGQGPKLLIQFQNNGVVDDSQLPKDRFSAERLKGVDSTLKIQPAKLEDSAVYLCASRLEQNTEAFFGQGTRLTVV.

This clonotype has a count of ten or more. J is TRBJ2-1 and V is TRBV24-1, with TRBD1 matching over 7 bases. The germline V gene has CDR1 KGHDR and CDR2 SFDVKD. The CDR3 contains 15 residues. After removal of 3 bases from V and 3 bases from J, the junction contained 4 bases not matched to a gene. For the CDR3, the DNA is TGTGCCACCAGTGATCATGGGGACAGCTACAATGAGCAGTTCTTC. Translating gives CATSDHGDSYNEQFF.

As DNA, the CDR3 is TGTGCCAGCAGCTCTCCCGGGACCGAATATTGGGAGCAGTACTTC. Residues: CASSSPGTEYWEQYF. V and J are TRBV5-6 and TRBJ2-7; D assignment may be TRBD1 or TRBD2 (5 bases each). The V gene's germline CDR1 is SGHDT and CDR2 YYEEEE. The CDR3 contains 15 residues. V was clipped by 3 bases and J by 7 bases, with 20 bases between them.

V and J are TRBV7-9 and TRBJ1-1; D remains ambiguous. The CDR3 sequence is 12 residues long. Trimming stripped 2 bases from V and 9 bases from J, with 10 bases between. The germline V gene encodes CDR1 SEHNR and CDR2 FQNEAQ (reference sequence). This CDR3 reads CASSLFETKAFF. The DNA for the CDR3 is TGTGCCAGCAGCTTATTTGAAACAAAAGCTTTCTTT.

V is TRBV20-1 and J is TRBJ2-7; 7 nucleotides line up with TRBD1. Losses at the gene ends were 4 bases for V and 6 bases for J; bases not matched to a gene: 15. Per the germline V gene, CDR1 is DFQATT and CDR2 is SNEGSKA (reference sequence). The length of the CDR3 is 15 residues. Here the CDR3 DNA reads TGCAGTGCTACAAGACAGGGATACCCCCTTGGCGAGCAGTACTTC. This gives the protein CSATRQGYPLGEQYF.

The chain links TRBV3-1 to TRBJ2-1; tentatively, D is TRBD2 (6 bases). The CDR3 contains 13 residues. Trimming pared 5 bases from V and 10 bases from J, leaving 15 bases between. The germline V gene has CDR1 LGHDT and CDR2 YNNKEL (reference sequence). CDR3 loop: CASSGDLEGEQFF. The CDR3 coding sequence is TGTGCCAGCAGCGGCGACCTGGAGGGAGAGCAGTTCTTC.

This clonotype showed up just a few times. The V and J genes are TRBV12-3 or TRBV12-4 and TRBJ2-3, with D possibly TRBD2 on 7 matching bases. The V and J ends lost 6 bases and 5 bases respectively, with 15 bases between them. CDR3 length: 14 amino acids. In DNA form, the CDR3 reads TGTGCCAGCAGACAAGGGGGGGGCGGAGATACGCAGTATTTT. The encoded protein is CASRQGGGGDTQYF.

The J gene is TRBJ2-3, the V gene TRBV7-7; 14 nucleotides match TRBD2. Germline CDR1 and CDR2: SSHAT and FNYEAQ (reference sequence). V was pared by 3 bases and J by 4 bases, with 3 bases of the junction left unmatched. The CDR3 has 16 amino acids. The CDR3 sequence is CASSLGLAGVSDTQYF. CDR3 DNA: TGTGCCAGCAGCTTGGGACTAGCGGGAGTATCAGATACGCAGTATTTT.

This clonotype was counted only a few times. The chain couples TRBV20-1 to TRBJ2-3; weak D call: TRBD2 (6 bases). Between the trimmed V and J ends, which lost 3 bases and 5 bases, there was a span of 21 bases. CDR3 size: 16 residues. CDR1 is DFQATT, CDR2 SNEGSKA, per germline (reference sequence). The CDR3 here is CSARGEDLTGKDTQYF. CDR3 DNA sequence: TGCAGTGCTAGGGGGGAGGACCTGACGGGGAAAGATACGCAGTATTTT.

The CDR3 here is CASSLRKGNEQFF. In DNA form, the CDR3 reads TGTGCCAGCAGCTTGCGTAAGGGGAATGAGCAGTTCTTC. This chain uses TRBV7-8 with TRBJ2-1; possibly TRBD1 for D (5 bases). Germline values: CDR1 SGHVS, CDR2 FQNEAQ. This CDR3 has 13 amino acids. V was shortened by 3 bases and J by 7 bases, with 10 bases between the two germline ends.

This clonotype came up a few times. The CDR3 here is CAAAYGRGTDTQYF. The DNA for the CDR3 is TGTGCCGCAGCATATGGCAGAGGCACAGATACGCAGTATTTT. The chain recombines TRBV7-8 with TRBJ2-3; D is ambiguous. Trimming removed 11 bases at V and 1 base at J, with 16 bases between. This CDR3 is 14 amino acids long. CDR1 is SGHVS and CDR2 is FQNEAQ in the germline V gene. Complete variable domain (other parts from reference TRBV7-8 and TRBJ2-3): GAGVSQSPRYKVAKRGQDVALRCDPISGHVSLFWYQQALGQGPEFLTYFQNEAQLDKSGLPSDRFFAERPEGSVSTLKIQRTQQEDSAVYLCAAAYGRGTDTQYFGPGTRLTVL.

The chain links TRBV12-3 or TRBV12-4 to TRBJ2-7, with 7 positions matching TRBD2. V was clipped by 3 bases and J by 2 bases; unmatched bases: 7. This CDR3 comprises 15 residues. The CDR3 DNA reads as TGTGCCAGCAGTTTTCGAACTAGCGAAACCTACGAGCAGTACTTC. The encoded protein is CASSFRTSETYEQYF.

V usage is TRBV20-1 and J usage is TRBJ1-3, with D tentatively TRBD1 (5 bases). V was pared by 6 bases and J by 0 bases, with 15 bases between. Germline V gene lookup returns CDR1 DFQATT and CDR2 SNEGSKA (reference sequence). The CDR3 contains 15 residues. CDR3 in amino acids: CSARGGESSGNTIYF. CDR3 DNA sequence: TGCAGTGCCCGGGGAGGGGAGAGCTCTGGAAACACCATATATTTT.

The rearrangement links TRBV5-1 to TRBJ2-3; 7 nucleotides agree with TRBD1. There are 15 residues in the CDR3. V lost 2 bases, J lost 0 bases, and 3 bases stayed unmatched. Looked up from germline, CDR1 is SGHRS and CDR2 is YFSETQ. The CDR3 protein is CASSFTGQSTDTQYF. As DNA, the CDR3 is TGCGCCAGCAGCTTCACGGGACAGAGCACAGATACGCAGTATTTT. Filled out from reference TRBV5-1 and TRBJ2-3, the complete variable domain reads KAGVTQTPRYLIKTRGQQVTLSCSPISGHRSVSWYQQTPGQGLQFLFEYFSETQRNKGNFPGRFSGRQFSNSRSEMNVSTLELGDSALYLCASSFTGQSTDTQYFGPGTRLTVL.

On this clonotype: Since a much larger clone is just one base distant, this may be a read error. V usage is TRBV11-2 and J usage is TRBJ2-2; no reliable D call. Germline-derived CDR1 and CDR2 are SGHAT and FQNNGV. V dropped 7 bases and J dropped 3 bases, with 15 bases sitting between them. The CDR3 has 15 amino acids. The CDR3: CASIATMLDTGELFF. Written as DNA, the CDR3 is TGTGCCAGCATCGCCACCATGCTCGACACCGGGGAGCTGTTTTTT.

As for this clonotype: The junction and the germline gene differ at one end; a read error may be behind it. The chain recombines TRBV6-2 or TRBV6-3 with TRBJ2-5, with D possibly called TRBD1 or TRBD2 (5 bases each). Germline-derived CDR1 and CDR2 are MNHEY and SVGEGT. The CDR3 is 16 residues long. The chain's CDR3 is CTSSEGRTTTGETQYF. CDR3 bases: TGTACCAGCAGCGAGGGCCGGACAACAACTGGGGAGACCCAGTACTTC.

The rearrangement links TRBV12-3 or TRBV12-4 to TRBJ1-1, with TRBD1 identical over 7 bases. V lost 6 bases and J lost 4; bases outside the gene matches: 5. This CDR3 is 13 amino acids long. CDR3 in amino acids: CASRAQGFTEAFF. The CDR3 DNA reads as TGTGCCAGCAGGGCACAGGGGTTCACTGAAGCTTTCTTT.

The sample holds a few counts of this clonotype. V usage is TRBV24-1 and J usage is TRBJ2-1, with 7 positions matching TRBD1. Germline V gene data show CDR1 as KGHDR and CDR2 as SFDVKD. Losses at the gene ends were 5 bases for V and 5 bases for J; bases not matched to a gene: 5. The length of the CDR3 is 14 residues. As DNA, the CDR3 is TGTGCCACCAGTGCTGGACAGGACAACAATGAGCAGTTCTTC. It translates to CATSAGQDNNEQFF.